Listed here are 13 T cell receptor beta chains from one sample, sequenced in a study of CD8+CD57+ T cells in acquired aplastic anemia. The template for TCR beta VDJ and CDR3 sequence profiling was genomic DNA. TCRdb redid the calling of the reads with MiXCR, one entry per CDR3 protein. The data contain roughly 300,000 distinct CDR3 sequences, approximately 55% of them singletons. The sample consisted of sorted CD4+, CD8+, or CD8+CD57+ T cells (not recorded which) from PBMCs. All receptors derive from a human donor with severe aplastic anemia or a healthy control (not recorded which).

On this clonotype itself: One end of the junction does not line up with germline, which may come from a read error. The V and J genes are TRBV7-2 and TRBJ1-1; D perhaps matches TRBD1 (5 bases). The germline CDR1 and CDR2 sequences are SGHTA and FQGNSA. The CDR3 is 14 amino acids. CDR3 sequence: CASGLGRAGRVAFF. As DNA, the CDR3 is TGTGCCAGCGGCTTAGGTCGGGCAGGGAGGGTTGCTTTCTTT.

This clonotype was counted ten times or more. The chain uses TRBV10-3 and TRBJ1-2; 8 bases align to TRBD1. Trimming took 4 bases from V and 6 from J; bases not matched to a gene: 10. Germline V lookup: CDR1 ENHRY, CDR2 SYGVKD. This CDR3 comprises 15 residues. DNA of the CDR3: TGTGCCATCAGTGCCTCTTTGACAGGGGTTAATGGCTACACCTTC. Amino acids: CAISASLTGVNGYTF.

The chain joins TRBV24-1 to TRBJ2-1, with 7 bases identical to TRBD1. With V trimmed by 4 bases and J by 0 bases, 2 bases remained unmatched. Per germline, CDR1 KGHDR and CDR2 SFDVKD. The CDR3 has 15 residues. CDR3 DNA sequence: TGTGCCACCAGTGACAGGGACAGCTCCTACAATGAGCAGTTCTTC. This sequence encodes CATSDRDSSYNEQFF.

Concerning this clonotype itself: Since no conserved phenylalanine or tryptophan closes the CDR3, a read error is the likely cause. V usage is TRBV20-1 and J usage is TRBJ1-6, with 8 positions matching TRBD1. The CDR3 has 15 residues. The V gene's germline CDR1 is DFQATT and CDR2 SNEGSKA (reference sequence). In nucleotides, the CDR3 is TGCAGTGCTAGACCCGGACAGGGAACCAATTCGCCCCTCCACTCT. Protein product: CSARPGQGTNSPLHS.

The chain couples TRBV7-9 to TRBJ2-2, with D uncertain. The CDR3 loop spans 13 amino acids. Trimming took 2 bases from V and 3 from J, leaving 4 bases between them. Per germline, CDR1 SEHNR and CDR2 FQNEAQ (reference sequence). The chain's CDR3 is CASSLWDTGELFF. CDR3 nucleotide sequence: TGTGCCAGCAGCTTATGGGACACCGGGGAGCTGTTTTTT.

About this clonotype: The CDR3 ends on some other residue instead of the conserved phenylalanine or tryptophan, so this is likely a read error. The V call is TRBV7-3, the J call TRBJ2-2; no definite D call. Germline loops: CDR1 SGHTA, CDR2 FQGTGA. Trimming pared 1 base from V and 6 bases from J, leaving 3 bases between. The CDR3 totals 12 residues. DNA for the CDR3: TGTGCCAGCAGCTTAAAACCCGGGGAGCTGTTTCTT. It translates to CASSLKPGELFL.

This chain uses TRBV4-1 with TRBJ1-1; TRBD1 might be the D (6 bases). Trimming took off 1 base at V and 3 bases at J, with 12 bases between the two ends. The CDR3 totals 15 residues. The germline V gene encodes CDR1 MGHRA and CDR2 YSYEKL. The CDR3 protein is CASSQGTAQDTEAFF. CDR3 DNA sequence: TGCGCCAGCAGCCAAGGGACAGCTCAGGACACTGAAGCTTTCTTT.

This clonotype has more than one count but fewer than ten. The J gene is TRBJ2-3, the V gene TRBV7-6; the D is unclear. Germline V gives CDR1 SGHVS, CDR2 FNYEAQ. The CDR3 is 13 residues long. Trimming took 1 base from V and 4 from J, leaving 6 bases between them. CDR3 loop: CASSLVGADTQYF. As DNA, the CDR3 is TGTGCCAGCAGCTTAGTGGGCGCAGATACGCAGTATTTT.

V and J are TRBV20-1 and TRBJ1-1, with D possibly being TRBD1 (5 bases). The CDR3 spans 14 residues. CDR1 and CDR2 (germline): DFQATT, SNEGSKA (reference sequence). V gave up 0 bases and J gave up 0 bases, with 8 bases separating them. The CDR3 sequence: CSAREPGMNTEAFF. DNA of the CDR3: TGCAGTGCTAGAGAGCCAGGGATGAACACTGAAGCTTTCTTT.

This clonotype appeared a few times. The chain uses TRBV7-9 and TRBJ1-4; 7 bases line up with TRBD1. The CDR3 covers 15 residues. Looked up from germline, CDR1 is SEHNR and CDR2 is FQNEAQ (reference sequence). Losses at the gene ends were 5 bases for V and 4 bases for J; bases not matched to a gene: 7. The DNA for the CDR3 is TGTGCCAGCAGCCCAGGGACAGCCAGTAATGAAAAACTGTTTTTT. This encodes CASSPGTASNEKLFF.

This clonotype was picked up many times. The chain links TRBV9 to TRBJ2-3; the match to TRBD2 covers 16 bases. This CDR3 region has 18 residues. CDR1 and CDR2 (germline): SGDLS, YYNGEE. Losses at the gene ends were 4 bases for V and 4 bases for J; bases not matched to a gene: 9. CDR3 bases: TGTGCCAGCAGCTCCGGGACTAGCGGGGGGGCCGGATCAGATACGCAGTATTTT. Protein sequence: CASSSGTSGGAGSDTQYF.

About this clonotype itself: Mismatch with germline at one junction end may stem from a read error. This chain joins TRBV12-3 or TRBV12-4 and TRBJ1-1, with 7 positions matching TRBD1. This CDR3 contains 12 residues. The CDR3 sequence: CASRDTGAEAFF. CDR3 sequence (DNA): TGTGCTAGCAGAGACACAGGGGCTGAAGCTTTCTTT.

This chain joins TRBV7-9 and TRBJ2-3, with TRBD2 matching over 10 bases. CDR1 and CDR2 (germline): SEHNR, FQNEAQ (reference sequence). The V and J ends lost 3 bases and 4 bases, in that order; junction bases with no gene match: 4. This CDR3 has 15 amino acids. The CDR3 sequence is CASSFASGSSDTQYF. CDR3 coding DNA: TGTGCCAGCAGCTTCGCTAGCGGGAGTTCAGATACGCAGTATTTT.